The TCR beta chain described here comes from a study of chemoradiotherapy in HPV16-positive cancers. With regard to this clone: No antigen is known for it.

Broader study findings: In HPV16-positive patients, HPV-responsive T-cell expansion tracked better recurrence-free survival. Non-HPV-specific T cells did not expand in tumors during treatment, whereas candidate HPV-specific clones and E7-related motifs did.

V lost 6 bases to trimming and J lost 1 base; unmatched junction nucleotides: 7. Germline V gene sequence: CDR1 MDHEN, CDR2 SYDVKM. The CDR3 spans 15 residues. Repeated repertoire sampling spanned the course of chemoradiotherapy. Here immunoSEQ multiplex PCR was the method, and the copy in TCRdb shows in-frame clones only, minus some. The sample carries more than 15,000 clones, approximately 79% recorded once. This material was collected from a patient who underwent chemoradiotherapy. This chain connects TRBV28 to TRBJ2-7; TRBD1 agrees at 9 bases. The receptor comes from a human donor with HPV-associated anogenital cancer. The CDR3 coding sequence is TGTGCCAGCAGGCCCACCGGGACAGGGTCCTACGAGCAGTACTTC. Translation: CASRPTGTGSYEQYF.